This T cell receptor (beta chain) was obtained from a study of early T cells in non-severe SARS-CoV-2 infection. Study-wide context: From unsorted whole blood, bulk RNA was sequenced, and the chains remained unpaired.

The study's findings and limits: Database matching using VDJdb favored anti-spike CD8 responses, with private and CD4 specificities left missing.

The CDR3 loop spans 15 amino acids. V was trimmed by 4 bases and J by 0 bases, leaving 11 bases between them. Germline CDR1 and CDR2: SGDLS and YYNGEE. Individual cDNA molecules received unique molecular identifiers. TCRdb redid the calling of the 5' RACE reads with MiXCR, one entry per CDR3 protein. The data contain 70,000 to 85,000 distinct CDR3 sequences, around 10% of them singletons. This clonotype has more than one count but fewer than ten. What it recognizes is unknown. The source of this sequence is an adult who was a healthcare worker with PCR-confirmed SARS-CoV-2 infection or an uninfected control (not recorded which). The material sequenced was whole blood. The chain uses TRBV9 and TRBJ1-3; D remains ambiguous. CDR3 region: CASSPAGFSGNTIYF. The CDR3 DNA reads TGTGCCAGCAGCCCTGCCGGGTTCTCTGGAAACACCATATATTTT.